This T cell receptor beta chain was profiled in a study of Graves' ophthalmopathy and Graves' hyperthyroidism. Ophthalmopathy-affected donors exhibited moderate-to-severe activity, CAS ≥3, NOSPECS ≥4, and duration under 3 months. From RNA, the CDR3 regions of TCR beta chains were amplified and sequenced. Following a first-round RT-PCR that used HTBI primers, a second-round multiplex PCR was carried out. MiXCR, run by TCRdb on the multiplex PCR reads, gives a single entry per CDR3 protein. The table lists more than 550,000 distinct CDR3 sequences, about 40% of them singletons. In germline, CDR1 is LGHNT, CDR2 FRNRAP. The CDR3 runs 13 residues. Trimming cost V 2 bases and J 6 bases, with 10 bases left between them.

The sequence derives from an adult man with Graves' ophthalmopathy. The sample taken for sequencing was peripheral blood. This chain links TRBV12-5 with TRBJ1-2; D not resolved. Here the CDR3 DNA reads TGTGCTAGTGGTTTGTTCAGAGAGCATGGCTACACCTTC. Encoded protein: CASGLFREHGYTF.